This T cell receptor beta chain was obtained from a study of T cell changes during pregnancy in multiple sclerosis. Sequenced by immunoSEQ multiplex PCR; TCRdb stores in-frame clones only, minus some. This sample yields about 40,000 clones, of which around 94% are seen a single time; approximately 0.8% belongs to the top ten. The germline V and J ends were trimmed by 2 bases and 3 bases, with 15 bases remaining between them. This CDR3 is built from 16 residues. CDR1 is SGHDT, CDR2 YYEEEE, per germline. The chain links TRBV5-6 to TRBJ2-1; D possibly corresponds to TRBD2 (6 bases). This sequence originates from a female donor with multiple sclerosis, enrolled in a pregnancy study. Sequencing used CD4+ T cells from peripheral blood mononuclear cells, obtained before pregnancy. The CDR3 sequence: CASSLGRLAIYNEQFF. CDR3 DNA sequence: TGTGCCAGCAGCTTAGGGCGGCTAGCGATCTACAATGAGCAGTTCTTC.